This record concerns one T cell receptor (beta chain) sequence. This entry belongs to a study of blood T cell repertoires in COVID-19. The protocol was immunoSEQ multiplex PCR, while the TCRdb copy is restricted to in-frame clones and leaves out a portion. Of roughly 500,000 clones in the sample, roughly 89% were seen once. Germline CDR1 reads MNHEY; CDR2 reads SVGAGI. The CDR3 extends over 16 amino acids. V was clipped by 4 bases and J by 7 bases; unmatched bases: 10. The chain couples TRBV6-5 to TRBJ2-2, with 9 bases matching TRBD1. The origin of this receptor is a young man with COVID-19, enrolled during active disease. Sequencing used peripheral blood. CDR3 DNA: TGTGCCAGCAGTTCCATACAGGGGGCGCGCGGCGGGGAGCTGTTTTTT. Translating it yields CASSSIQGARGGELFF.